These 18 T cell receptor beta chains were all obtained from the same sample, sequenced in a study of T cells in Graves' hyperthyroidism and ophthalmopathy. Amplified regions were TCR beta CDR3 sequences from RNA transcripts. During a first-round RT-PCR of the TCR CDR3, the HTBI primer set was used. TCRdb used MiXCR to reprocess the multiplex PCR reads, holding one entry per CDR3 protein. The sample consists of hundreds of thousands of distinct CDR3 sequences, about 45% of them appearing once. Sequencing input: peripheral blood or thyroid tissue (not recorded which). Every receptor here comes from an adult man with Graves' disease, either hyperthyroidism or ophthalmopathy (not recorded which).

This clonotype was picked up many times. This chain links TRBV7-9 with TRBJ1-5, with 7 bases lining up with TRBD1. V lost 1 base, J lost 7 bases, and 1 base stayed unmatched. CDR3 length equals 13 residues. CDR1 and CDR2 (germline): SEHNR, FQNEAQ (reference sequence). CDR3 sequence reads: CASSLDRGQPQHF. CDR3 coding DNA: TGTGCCAGCAGCTTAGACAGGGGCCAGCCCCAGCATTTT.

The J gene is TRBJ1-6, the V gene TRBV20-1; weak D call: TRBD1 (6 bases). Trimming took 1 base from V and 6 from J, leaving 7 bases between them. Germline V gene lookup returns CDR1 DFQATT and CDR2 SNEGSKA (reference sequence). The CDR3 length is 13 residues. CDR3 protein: CSARGRGNSPLHF. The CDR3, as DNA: TGCAGTGCTAGAGGCAGGGGTAATTCACCCCTCCACTTT.

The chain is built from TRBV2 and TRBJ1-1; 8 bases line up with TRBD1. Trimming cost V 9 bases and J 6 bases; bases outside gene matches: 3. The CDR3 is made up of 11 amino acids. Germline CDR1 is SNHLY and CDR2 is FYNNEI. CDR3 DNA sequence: TGTGCCAGGACAGGGGTGGCTGAAGCTTTCTTT. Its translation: CARTGVAEAFF.

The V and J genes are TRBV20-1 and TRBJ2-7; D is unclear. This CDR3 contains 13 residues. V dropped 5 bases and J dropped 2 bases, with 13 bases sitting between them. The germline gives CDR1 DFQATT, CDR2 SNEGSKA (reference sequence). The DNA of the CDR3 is TGCAGTGCTTATCGCAGAGGAGCCTACGAGCAGTACTTC. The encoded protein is CSAYRRGAYEQYF.

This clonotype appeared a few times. CDR3 region: CASSLGGLGQYF. CDR3 bases: TGTGCCAGCAGTTTAGGAGGCCTGGGGCAGTACTTC. The V gene is TRBV12-3 or TRBV12-4, the J gene TRBJ2-7; D gene ambiguous. Deletions cut 1 base from V and 9 bases from J, with 10 bases between. The CDR3 is made up of 12 amino acids.

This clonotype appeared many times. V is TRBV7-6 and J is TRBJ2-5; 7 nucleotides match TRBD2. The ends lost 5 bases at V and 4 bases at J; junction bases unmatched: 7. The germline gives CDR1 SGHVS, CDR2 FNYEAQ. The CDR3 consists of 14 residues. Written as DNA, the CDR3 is TGTGCCAGCAGCCAAGGGAGGGCCTCAGAGACCCAGTACTTC. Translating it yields CASSQGRASETQYF.

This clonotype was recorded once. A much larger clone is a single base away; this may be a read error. The CDR3 region has the DNA TGCAGTGCTATCGGGCGCGGAACCATGAACACTGAAGCTTTCTTT. It specifies CSAIGRGTMNTEAFF. The J gene is TRBJ1-1, the V gene TRBV20-1; D remains ambiguous. V was cut by 4 bases and J by 0 bases, with 15 bases left in between. Germline assignment: CDR1 DFQATT and CDR2 SNEGSKA (reference sequence). This CDR3 has 15 residues.

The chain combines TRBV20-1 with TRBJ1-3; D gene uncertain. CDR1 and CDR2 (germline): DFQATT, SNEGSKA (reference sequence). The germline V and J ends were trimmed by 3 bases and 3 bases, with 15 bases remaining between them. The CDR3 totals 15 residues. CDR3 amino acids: CSASFRGGSGNTIYF. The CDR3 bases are TGCAGTGCTAGTTTTCGGGGTGGTAGTGGAAACACCATATATTTT.

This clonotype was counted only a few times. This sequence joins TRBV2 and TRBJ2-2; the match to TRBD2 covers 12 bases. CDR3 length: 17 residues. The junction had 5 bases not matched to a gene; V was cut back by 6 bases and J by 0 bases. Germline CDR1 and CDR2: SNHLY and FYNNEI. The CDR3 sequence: CASSVPSGGANTGELFF. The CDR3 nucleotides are TGTGCCAGCAGCGTACCTAGCGGGGGGGCGAACACCGGGGAGCTGTTTTTT.

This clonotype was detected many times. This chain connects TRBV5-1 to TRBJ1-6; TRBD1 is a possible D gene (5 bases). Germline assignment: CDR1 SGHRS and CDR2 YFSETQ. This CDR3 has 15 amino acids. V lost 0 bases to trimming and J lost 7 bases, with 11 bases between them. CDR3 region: CASSLGDVGNSPLHF. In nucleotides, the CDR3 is TGCGCCAGCAGCTTGGGGGACGTGGGCAATTCACCCCTCCACTTT.

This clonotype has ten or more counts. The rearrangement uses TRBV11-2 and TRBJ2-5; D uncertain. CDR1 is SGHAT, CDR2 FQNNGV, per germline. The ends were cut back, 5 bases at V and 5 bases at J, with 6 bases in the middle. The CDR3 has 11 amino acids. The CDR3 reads CASSMGETQYF. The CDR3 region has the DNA TGTGCCAGCAGCATGGGGGAGACCCAGTACTTC.

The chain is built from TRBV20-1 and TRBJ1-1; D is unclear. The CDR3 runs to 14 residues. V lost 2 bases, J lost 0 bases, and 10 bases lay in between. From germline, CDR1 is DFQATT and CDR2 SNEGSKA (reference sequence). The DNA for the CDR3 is TGCAGTGCTAGACAGGCCATCATGAACACTGAAGCTTTCTTT. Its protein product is CSARQAIMNTEAFF.

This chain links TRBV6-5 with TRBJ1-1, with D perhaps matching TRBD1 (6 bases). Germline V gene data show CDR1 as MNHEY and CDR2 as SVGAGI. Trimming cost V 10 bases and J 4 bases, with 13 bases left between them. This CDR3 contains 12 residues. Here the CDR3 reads CANATGFTEAFF. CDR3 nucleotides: TGTGCCAACGCTACAGGGTTCACTGAAGCTTTCTTT.

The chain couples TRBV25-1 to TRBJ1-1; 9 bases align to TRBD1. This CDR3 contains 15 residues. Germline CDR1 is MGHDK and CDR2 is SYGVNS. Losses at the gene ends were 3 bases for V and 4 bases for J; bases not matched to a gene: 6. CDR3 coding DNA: TGTGCCAGCAGTGACCCACAGGGGGCCGGCACTGAAGCTTTCTTT. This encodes CASSDPQGAGTEAFF.

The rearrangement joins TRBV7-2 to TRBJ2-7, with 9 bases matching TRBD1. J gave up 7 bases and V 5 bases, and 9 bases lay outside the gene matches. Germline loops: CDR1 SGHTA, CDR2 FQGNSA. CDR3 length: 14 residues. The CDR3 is CASSQRDRVGEQYF. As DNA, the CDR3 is TGTGCCAGCAGCCAAAGGGACAGGGTCGGAGAGCAGTACTTC.

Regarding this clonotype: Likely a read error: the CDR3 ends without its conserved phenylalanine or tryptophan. In nucleotides, the CDR3 is TGTGCCAGTAGTAAAGGGGAGTATACTGAAGCTTTCCTT. Protein sequence: CASSKGEYTEAFL. The gene calls are TRBV19 and TRBJ1-1; a weak D match, TRBD1 (5 bases). The V end was cut by 4 bases, the J end by 5 bases, with 11 bases between. CDR3 length: 13 residues. Germline CDR1 and CDR2: LNHDA and SQIVND (reference sequence).

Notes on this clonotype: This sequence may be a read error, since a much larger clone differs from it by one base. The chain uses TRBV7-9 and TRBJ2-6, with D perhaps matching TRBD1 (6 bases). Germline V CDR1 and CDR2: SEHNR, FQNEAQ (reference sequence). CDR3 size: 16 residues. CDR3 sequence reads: CASSSARGSGAKVLTF. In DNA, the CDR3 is TGTGCCAGCAGCTCCGCCAGGGGCTCTGGGGCCAAAGTCCTGACTTTC. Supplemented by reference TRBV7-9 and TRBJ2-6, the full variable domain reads DTGVSQNPRHKITKRGQNVTFRCDPISEHNRLYWYRQTLGQGPEFLTYFQNEAQLEKSRLLSDRFSAERPKGSFSTLEIQRTEQGDSAMYLCASSSARGSGAKVLTFGAGSRLTVL.

The CDR3 sequence is CASSSSTRGKETQYF. CDR3 DNA sequence: TGTGCCAGCAGCTCGTCAACGCGGGGGAAAGAGACCCAGTACTTC. This chain uses TRBV5-4 with TRBJ2-5; 7 positions agree with TRBD2. Germline V lookup: CDR1 SGHNT, CDR2 YYREEE (reference sequence). CDR3 length: 15 residues. Trimming removed 3 bases from V and 3 bases from J; junction bases left unmatched: 8.